These T cell receptor beta chains were read from a single sample in a study of blood T cell repertoires in COVID-19. Assay: immunoSEQ multiplex PCR; the TCRdb copy retains only in-frame clones and omits some. The data show 230,000 or so clones, roughly 84% seen once. The specimen sequenced was peripheral blood. These receptors were taken from a man aged 50-60 years with active or convalescent COVID-19. CDR3s include the opening cysteine and the closing phenylalanine or tryptophan. Fields, in order: clone size, J gene, V gene, CDR3 protein. Expanded clones get a size class; other rows say once, few or many, or leave the size out.

clone_size: NA
j_call: TRBJ2-1
v_call: TRBV12-5
cdr3_aa: CASGEGTGGGWNEQFF

clone_size: NA
j_call: TRBJ1-2
v_call: TRBV30
cdr3_aa: CAWSRQGALGYTF

clone_size: NA
j_call: TRBJ1-2
v_call: TRBV18
cdr3_aa: CASSPPLGGENYGYTF

clone_size: few
j_call: TRBJ1-1
v_call: TRBV6-1
cdr3_aa: CASSERVRGYTEAFF

clone_size: NA
j_call: TRBJ1-2
v_call: TRBV5-1
cdr3_aa: CASSLNSGDSNYGYTF

clone_size: NA
j_call: TRBJ2-2
v_call: TRBV5-1
cdr3_aa: CASSWRQGAAGELFF

clone_size: NA
j_call: TRBJ2-7
v_call: TRBV4-1
cdr3_aa: CASSQDPAGAYEQYF

clone_size: NA
j_call: TRBJ1-5
v_call: TRBV2
cdr3_aa: CASREETISNQPQHF

clone_size: NA
j_call: TRBJ1-6
v_call: TRBV27
cdr3_aa: CASGPGGARNSPLHF

clone_size: NA
j_call: TRBJ1-1
v_call: TRBV18
cdr3_aa: CASSPLQGHQGTEAFF

clone_size: NA
j_call: TRBJ2-1
v_call: TRBV5-1
cdr3_aa: CASSLGRGVQNEQFF

clone_size: NA
j_call: TRBJ1-4
v_call: TRBV5-1
cdr3_aa: CASSLGQGDNEKLFF

clone_size: NA
j_call: TRBJ1-1
v_call: TRBV5-4
cdr3_aa: CASSLGGVNTEAFF

clone_size: NA
j_call: TRBJ2-7
v_call: TRBV7-2
cdr3_aa: CASSLVPGDEQYF

clone_size: NA
j_call: TRBJ1-1
v_call: TRBV7-2
cdr3_aa: CASSLSVDTEAFF

clone_size: NA
j_call: TRBJ1-1
v_call: TRBV29-1
cdr3_aa: CSVAREGFSTEAFF

clone_size: few
j_call: TRBJ2-5
v_call: TRBV13
cdr3_aa: CASSSRDLEETQYF

clone_size: many
j_call: TRBJ1-2
v_call: TRBV3-1/TRBV3-2
cdr3_aa: CASSRTPGQGDYGYTF

clone_size: NA
j_call: TRBJ2-3
v_call: TRBV9
cdr3_aa: CASSPTGWVTDTQYF

clone_size: NA
j_call: TRBJ1-6
v_call: TRBV23-1
cdr3_aa: CASSFVGQGGSPLHF

clone_size: NA
j_call: TRBJ2-7
v_call: TRBV5-6
cdr3_aa: CASSSTGTAVEQYF

clone_size: few
j_call: TRBJ2-1
v_call: TRBV19
cdr3_aa: CASSLGLATHEQFF

clone_size: NA
j_call: TRBJ1-2
v_call: TRBV7-9
cdr3_aa: CASSFQGDGYGYTF

clone_size: NA
j_call: TRBJ2-6
v_call: TRBV4-2
cdr3_aa: CASSQEVSGGISGANVLTF

clone_size: NA
j_call: TRBJ2-1
v_call: TRBV7-8
cdr3_aa: CASSLEASGAIRNEQFF

clone_size: NA
j_call: TRBJ1-6
v_call: TRBV18
cdr3_aa: CATKPEGANSPLHF

clone_size: NA
j_call: TRBJ1-6
v_call: TRBV10-3
cdr3_aa: CAISDAPIGLRNSPLHF

clone_size: few
j_call: TRBJ1-5
v_call: TRBV7-9
cdr3_aa: CASSSTGGNQPQHF

clone_size: NA
j_call: TRBJ1-1
v_call: TRBV28
cdr3_aa: CASSDRVTEAFF

clone_size: NA
j_call: TRBJ2-7
v_call: TRBV28
cdr3_aa: CASSSKGADEQYF

clone_size: once
j_call: TRBJ2-3
v_call: TRBV4-3
cdr3_aa: CASSQDLKGGAPDTQYF

clone_size: NA
j_call: TRBJ1-6
v_call: TRBV28
cdr3_aa: CASSLRDKSNSPLHF

clone_size: many
j_call: TRBJ1-6
v_call: TRBV7-2
cdr3_aa: CASSFGANNSPLHF

clone_size: NA
j_call: TRBJ1-2
v_call: TRBV5-1
cdr3_aa: CASSYEQGVVYGYTF

clone_size: NA
j_call: TRBJ1-1
v_call: TRBV2
cdr3_aa: CATRSITEAFF

clone_size: NA
j_call: TRBJ1-2
v_call: TRBV7-9
cdr3_aa: CASSLGGQTYGYTF

clone_size: NA
j_call: TRBJ2-2
v_call: TRBV7-2
cdr3_aa: CASSSSGAGTGELFF

clone_size: NA
j_call: TRBJ2-3
v_call: TRBV7-2
cdr3_aa: CASSPRTSGRSTDTQYF

clone_size: NA
j_call: TRBJ2-3
v_call: TRBV7-9
cdr3_aa: CASSRDRGADTQYF

clone_size: few
j_call: TRBJ2-5
v_call: TRBV5-1
cdr3_aa: CASSQQGGETQYF

clone_size: NA
j_call: TRBJ2-7
v_call: TRBV18
cdr3_aa: CASSPELQGEEQYF

clone_size: NA
j_call: TRBJ2-7
v_call: TRBV6-2/TRBV6-3
cdr3_aa: CASSFRQGSHEQYF

clone_size: NA
j_call: TRBJ1-2
v_call: TRBV29-1
cdr3_aa: CSVEGHYYGYTF